This paragraph reports one TCR beta chain. What it recognizes is unknown. This sample was included in a study of cytomegalovirus exposure and HLA in healthy donors. Whole-study context: Drawn from HLA-typed donors, about 85 million unique TCRs were held in an early data release. General study findings and limits: According to an earlier analysis, most TCR beta V segments yielded productive rearrangements about 90% or about 30% of the time. Later analysis associated a missense DCLRE1C variant with TCR beta V- and J-gene trimming.

Trimming removed 2 bases from V and 5 bases from J, with 10 bases in between. This CDR3 has 13 residues. Looked up from germline, CDR1 is SGHDT and CDR2 is YYEEEE. With 60 Vbeta and 13 Jbeta primers, the PCR was carried out. Authors' analysis steps: Tens of millions of unique TCR beta chains, around 11 million of them shared, were counted by a later analysis. TCRdb keeps only in-frame clones here, not all; method: immunoSEQ multiplex PCR. V, J and clone size are those of that table, while D and trimming were read from the DNA. The repertoire holds 200,000 or so clones, with 80% to 85% as singletons. Sequencing was performed on PBMCs. The chain uses TRBV5-6 and TRBJ1-1; tentative D call: TRBD1 (5 bases). The TCR sequence derives from a woman aged 18-30 years in good health and CMV-seropositive. The CDR3, as DNA: TGTGCCAGCAGCTTAGACGCAGGGACTGAAGCTTTCTTT. It encodes CASSLDAGTEAFF.